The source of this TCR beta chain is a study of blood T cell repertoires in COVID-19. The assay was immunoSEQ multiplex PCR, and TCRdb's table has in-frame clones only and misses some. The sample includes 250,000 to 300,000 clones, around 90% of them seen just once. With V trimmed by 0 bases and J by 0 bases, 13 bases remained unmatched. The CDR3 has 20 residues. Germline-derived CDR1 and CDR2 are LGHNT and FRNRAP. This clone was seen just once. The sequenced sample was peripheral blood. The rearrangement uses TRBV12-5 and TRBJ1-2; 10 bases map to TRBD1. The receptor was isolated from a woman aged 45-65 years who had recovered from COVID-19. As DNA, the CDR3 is TGTGCTAGTGGTTTGGTACTGGGACAGGGGTCTAGCGCAGCTAACTATGGCTACACCTTC. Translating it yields CASGLVLGQGSSAANYGYTF.